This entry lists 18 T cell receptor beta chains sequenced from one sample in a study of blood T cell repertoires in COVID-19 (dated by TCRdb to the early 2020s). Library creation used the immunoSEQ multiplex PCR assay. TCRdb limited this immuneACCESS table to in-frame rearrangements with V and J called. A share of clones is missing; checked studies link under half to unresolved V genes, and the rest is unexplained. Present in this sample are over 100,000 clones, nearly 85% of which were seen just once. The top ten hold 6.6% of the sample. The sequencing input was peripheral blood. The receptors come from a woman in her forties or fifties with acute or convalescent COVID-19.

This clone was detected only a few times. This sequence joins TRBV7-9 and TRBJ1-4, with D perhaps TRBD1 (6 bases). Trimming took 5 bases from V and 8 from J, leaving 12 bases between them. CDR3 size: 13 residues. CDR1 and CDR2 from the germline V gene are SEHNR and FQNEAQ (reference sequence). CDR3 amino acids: CASSISGAEKLFF. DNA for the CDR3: TGTGCCAGCAGCATCTCAGGGGCCGAAAAACTGTTTTTT.

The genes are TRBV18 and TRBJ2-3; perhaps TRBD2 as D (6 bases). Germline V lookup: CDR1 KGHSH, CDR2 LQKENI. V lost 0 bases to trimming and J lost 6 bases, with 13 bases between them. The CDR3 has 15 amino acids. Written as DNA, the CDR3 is TGTGCCAGCTCACCACCTTCGGACGGAGGGGATACGCAGTATTTT. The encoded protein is CASSPPSDGGDTQYF.

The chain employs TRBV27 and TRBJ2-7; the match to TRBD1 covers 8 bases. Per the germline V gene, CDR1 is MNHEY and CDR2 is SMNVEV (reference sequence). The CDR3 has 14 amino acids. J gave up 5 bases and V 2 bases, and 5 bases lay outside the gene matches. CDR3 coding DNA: TGTGCCAGCAGTTTAGGTCCGGGACAGGACGAGCAGTACTTC. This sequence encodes CASSLGPGQDEQYF.

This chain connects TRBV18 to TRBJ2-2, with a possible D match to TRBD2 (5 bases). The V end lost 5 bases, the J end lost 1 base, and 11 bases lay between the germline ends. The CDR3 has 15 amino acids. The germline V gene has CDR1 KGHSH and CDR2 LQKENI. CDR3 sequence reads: CASSFLRENTGELFF. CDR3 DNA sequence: TGTGCCAGCTCATTCCTCCGGGAGAACACCGGGGAGCTGTTTTTT.

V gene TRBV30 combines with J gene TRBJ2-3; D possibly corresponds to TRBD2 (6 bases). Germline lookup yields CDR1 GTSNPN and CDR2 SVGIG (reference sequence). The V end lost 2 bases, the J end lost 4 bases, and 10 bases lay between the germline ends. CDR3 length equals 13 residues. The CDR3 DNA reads TGTGCCTGGAGTCTAGTAGCGGCAGATACGCAGTATTTT. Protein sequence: CAWSLVAADTQYF.

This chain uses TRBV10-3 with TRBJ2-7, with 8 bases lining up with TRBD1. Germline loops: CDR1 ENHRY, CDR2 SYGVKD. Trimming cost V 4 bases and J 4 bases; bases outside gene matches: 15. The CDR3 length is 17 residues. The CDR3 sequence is CAISGRLVEGTGYEQYF. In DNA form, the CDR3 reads TGTGCCATCAGTGGAAGGCTCGTGGAAGGGACAGGTTACGAGCAGTACTTC.

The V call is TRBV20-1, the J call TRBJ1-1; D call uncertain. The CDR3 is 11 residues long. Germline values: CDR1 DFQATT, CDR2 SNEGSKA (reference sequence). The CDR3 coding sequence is TGCAGCGCGGGCGGGGACACTGAAGCTTTCTTT. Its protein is CSAGGDTEAFF.

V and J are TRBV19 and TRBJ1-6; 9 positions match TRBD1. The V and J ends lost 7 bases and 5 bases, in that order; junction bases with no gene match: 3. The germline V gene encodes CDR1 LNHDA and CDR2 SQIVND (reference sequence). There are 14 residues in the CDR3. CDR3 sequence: CASTRDRDNSPLHF. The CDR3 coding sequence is TGTGCCAGTACCCGGGACAGGGATAATTCACCCCTCCACTTT.

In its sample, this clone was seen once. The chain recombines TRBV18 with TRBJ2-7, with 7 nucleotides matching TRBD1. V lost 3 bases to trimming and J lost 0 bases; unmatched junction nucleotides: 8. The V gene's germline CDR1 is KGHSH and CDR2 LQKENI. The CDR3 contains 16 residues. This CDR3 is CASSPSDRAISYEQYF. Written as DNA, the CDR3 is TGTGCCAGCTCACCCAGCGACAGGGCTATCTCCTACGAGCAGTACTTC.

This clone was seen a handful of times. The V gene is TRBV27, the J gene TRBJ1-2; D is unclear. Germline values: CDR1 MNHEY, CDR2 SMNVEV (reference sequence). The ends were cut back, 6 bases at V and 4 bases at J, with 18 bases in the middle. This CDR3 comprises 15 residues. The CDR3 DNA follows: TGTGCCAGCAGCCCACTTCAAAATTCGGGCTATGGCTACACCTTC. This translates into CASSPLQNSGYGYTF.

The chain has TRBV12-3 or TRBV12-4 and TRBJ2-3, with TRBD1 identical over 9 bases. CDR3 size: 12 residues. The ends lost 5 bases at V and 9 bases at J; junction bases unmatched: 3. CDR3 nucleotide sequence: TGTGCCAGCAGTACAGGGGGCAGGACGCAGTATTTT. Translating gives CASSTGGRTQYF.

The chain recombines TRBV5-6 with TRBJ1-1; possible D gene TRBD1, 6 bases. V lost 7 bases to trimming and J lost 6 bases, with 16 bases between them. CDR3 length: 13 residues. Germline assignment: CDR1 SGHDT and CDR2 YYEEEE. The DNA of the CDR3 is TGTGCCAGCCGGCGAGGGGGTCTCGCTGAAGCTTTCTTT. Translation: CASRRGGLAEAFF.

DNA for the CDR3: TGTGCCAGCGGTCAGGGGGCGCCCACTGAAGCTTTCTTT. Encoded protein: CASGQGAPTEAFF. The J gene is TRBJ1-1, the V gene TRBV12-3 or TRBV12-4; 8 bases are shared with TRBD1. Losses at the gene ends were 8 bases for V and 4 bases for J; bases not matched to a gene: 6. CDR3 length: 13 amino acids.

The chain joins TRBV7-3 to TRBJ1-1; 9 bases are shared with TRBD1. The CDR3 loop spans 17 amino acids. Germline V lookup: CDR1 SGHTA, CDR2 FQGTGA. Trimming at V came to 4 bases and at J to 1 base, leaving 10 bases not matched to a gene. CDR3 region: CASSYPSGTGTNTEAFF. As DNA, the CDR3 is TGTGCCAGCAGCTACCCATCCGGGACAGGGACGAACACTGAAGCTTTCTTT.

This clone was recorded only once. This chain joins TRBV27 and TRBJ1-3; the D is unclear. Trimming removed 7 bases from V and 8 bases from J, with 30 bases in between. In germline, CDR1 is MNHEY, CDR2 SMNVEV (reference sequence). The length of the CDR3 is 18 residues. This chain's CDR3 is CASTSLSLDGEGGHTIYF. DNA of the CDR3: TGTGCCAGCACCTCGCTCTCCCTGGACGGAGAGGGTGGTCACACCATATATTTT.

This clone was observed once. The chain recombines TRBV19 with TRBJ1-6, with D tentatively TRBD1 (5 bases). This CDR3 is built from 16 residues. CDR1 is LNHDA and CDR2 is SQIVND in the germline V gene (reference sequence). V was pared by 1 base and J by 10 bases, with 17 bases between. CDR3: CASSIVVTARGSPLHF. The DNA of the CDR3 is TGTGCCAGTAGTATAGTAGTAACGGCGCGGGGCTCACCCCTCCACTTT.

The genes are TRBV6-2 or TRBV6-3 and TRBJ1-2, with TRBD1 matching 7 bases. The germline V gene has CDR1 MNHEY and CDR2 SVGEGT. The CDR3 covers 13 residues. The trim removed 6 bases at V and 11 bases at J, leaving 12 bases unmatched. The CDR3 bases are TGTGCCAGCAGCTCAAATCGACAGGGCGGATACACCTTC. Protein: CASSSNRQGGYTF.

CDR3 sequence reads: CASSPGGLAGVKNTYNEQFF. DNA for the CDR3: TGCGCCAGCAGCCCTGGGGGACTAGCGGGGGTTAAAAACACCTACAATGAGCAGTTCTTC. The chain employs TRBV4-1 and TRBJ2-1; 14 bases agree with TRBD2. The CDR3 has 20 residues. The trim removed 4 bases at V and 2 bases at J, leaving 13 bases unmatched. Germline V gene lookup returns CDR1 MGHRA and CDR2 YSYEKL.